This T cell receptor beta chain is drawn from a study of Ad26.COV2.S vaccination and SARS-CoV-2 variants. Overall study: Donor participated within the Ad26.COV2.S arm of the COV1001 trial. Intramuscular Ad26.COV2.S doses were given once or twice, 56 days apart. Overall study findings and caveats: Those who received the vaccine showed greater spike-specific TCR breadth than those given placebo. Responses of spike-specific T cells (both CD8+ and CD4+) reportedly showed substantial breadth after vaccination.

Sequencing used immunoSEQ multiplex PCR; TCRdb keeps in-frame clones, though not all of them. The table records about 680,000 clones, around 90% of them present only once. Treatment here: around 19 received Ad26.COV2.S at low or high dose, single or two shots; 5 received placebo; per-sample allocation not given. It was on day 63 after the first vaccine or placebo injection that samples were taken. A remark on this clone: Its antigen remains unidentified.

The material sequenced was peripheral blood, taken in a trial of Ad26.COV2.S vaccine versus placebo. The TCR sequence derives from a person between 18 and 65 years old who received the Ad26.COV2.S COVID-19 vaccine or a placebo.

The CDR3: CATSTEAGLAYEQYF. For the CDR3, the DNA is TGTGCCACCAGCACCGAGGCGGGGCTCGCCTACGAGCAGTACTTC. V gene TRBV15 combines with J gene TRBJ2-7, with D maybe TRBD2 (6 bases). Deletions cut 4 bases from V and 2 bases from J, with 15 bases between. This CDR3 is 15 amino acids long. CDR1 is LNHNV, CDR2 YYDKDF, per germline (reference sequence).